The clone carrying this T cell receptor beta chain was seen only once. The data belong to a study of blood T cell repertoires in COVID-19. Overall study context: Sites in the United States, Italy and Spain provided acute and convalescent COVID-19 samples. T cells, B-cell-depleted T cells, or PBMCs supplied cDNA or gDNA.

The germline CDR1 and CDR2 sequences are LNHDA and SQIVND (reference sequence). The CDR3 extends over 15 amino acids. V dropped 5 bases and J dropped 1; count of bases not matched to a gene: 7. In the original workflow: Nucleated cell counts were estimated from reference gene primer amplification. Sequencing used immunoSEQ multiplex PCR; TCRdb keeps in-frame clones, though not all of them. For V, J and clone size, that table is used; D and trimming come from the DNA. The sample lists 210,000 or so clones, around 86% seen once, with 3.5% to 5% in the top ten. Sequencing input: peripheral blood. This sequence originates from a man aged 45 to 65 with acute or convalescent COVID-19. V is TRBV19 and J is TRBJ1-1; 7 nucleotides match TRBD1. CDR3 DNA: TGTGCCAGTAGTTCCTATCCAGGGGGGAACACTGAAGCTTTCTTT. Protein: CASSSYPGGNTEAFF.